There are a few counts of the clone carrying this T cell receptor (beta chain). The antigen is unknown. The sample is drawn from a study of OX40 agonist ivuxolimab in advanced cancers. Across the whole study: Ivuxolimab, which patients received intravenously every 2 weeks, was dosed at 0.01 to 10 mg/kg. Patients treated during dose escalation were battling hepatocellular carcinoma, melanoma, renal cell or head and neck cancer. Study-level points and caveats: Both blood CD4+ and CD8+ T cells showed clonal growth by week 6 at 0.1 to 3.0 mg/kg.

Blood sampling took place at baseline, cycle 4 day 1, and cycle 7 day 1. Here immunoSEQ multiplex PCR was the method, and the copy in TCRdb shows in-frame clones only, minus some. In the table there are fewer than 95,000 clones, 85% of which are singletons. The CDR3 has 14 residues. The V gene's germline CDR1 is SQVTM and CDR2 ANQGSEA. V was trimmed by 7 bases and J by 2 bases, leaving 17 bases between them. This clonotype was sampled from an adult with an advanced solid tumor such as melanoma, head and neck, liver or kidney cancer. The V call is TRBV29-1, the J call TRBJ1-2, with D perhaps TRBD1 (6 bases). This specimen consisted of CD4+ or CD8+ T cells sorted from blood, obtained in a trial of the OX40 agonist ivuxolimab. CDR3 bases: TGCAGCGCCCTAGGGGACACTCAAAACTATGGCTACACCTTC. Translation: CSALGDTQNYGYTF.